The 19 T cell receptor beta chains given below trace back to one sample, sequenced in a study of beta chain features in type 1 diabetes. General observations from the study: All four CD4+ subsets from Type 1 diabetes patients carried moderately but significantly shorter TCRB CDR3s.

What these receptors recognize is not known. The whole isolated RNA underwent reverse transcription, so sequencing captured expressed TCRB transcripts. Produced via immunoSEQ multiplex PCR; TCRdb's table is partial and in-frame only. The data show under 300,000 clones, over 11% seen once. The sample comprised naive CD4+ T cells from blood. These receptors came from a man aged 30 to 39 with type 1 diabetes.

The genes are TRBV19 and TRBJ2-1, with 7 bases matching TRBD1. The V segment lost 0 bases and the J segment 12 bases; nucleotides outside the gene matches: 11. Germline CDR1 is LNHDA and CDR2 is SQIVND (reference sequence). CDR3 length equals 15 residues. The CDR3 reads CASSIDQAGGGGQFF. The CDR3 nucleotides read TGTGCCAGTAGTATAGATCAGGCAGGGGGTGGGGGGCAGTTCTTC. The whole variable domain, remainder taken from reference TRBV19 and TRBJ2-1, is DGGITQSPKYLFRKEGQNVTLSCEQNLNHDAMYWYRQDPGQGLRLIYYSQIVNDFQKGDIAEGYSVSREKKESFPLTVTSAQKNPTAFYLCASSIDQAGGGGQFFGPGTRLTVL.

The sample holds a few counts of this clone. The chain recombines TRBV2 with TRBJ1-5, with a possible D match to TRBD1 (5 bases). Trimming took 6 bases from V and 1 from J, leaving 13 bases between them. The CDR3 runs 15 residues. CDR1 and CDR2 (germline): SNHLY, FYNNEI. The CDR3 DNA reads TGTGCCAGCAGGGGAGGGGTGTTGAGCAATCAGCCCCAGCATTTT. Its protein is CASRGGVLSNQPQHF.

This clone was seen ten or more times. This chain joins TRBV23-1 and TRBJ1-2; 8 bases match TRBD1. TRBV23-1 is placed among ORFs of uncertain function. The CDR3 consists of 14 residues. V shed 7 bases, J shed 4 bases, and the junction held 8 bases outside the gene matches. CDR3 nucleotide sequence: TGCGCCAGCATTAACGCCACAGGGGGCTATGGCTACACCTTC. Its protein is CASINATGGYGYTF.

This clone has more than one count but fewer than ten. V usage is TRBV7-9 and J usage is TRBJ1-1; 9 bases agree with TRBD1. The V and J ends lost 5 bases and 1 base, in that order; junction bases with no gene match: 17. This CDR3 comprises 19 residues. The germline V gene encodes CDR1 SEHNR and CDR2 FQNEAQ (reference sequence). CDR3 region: CASSPWTGARPGRNTEAFF. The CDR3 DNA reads TGTGCCAGCAGCCCCTGGACAGGGGCCCGCCCGGGGCGGAACACTGAAGCTTTCTTT.

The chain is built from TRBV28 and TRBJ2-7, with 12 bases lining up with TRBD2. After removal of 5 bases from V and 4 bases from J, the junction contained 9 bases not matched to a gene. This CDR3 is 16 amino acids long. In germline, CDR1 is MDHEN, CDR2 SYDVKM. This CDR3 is CASSRKGLAGRYEQYF. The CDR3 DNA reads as TGTGCCAGCAGTCGTAAAGGACTAGCGGGAAGATACGAGCAGTACTTC. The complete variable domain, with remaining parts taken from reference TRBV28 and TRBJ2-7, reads DVKVTQSSRYLVKRTGEKVFLECVQDMDHENMFWYRQDPGLGLRLIYFSYDVKMKEKGDIPEGYSVSREKKERFSLILESASTNQTSMYLCASSRKGLAGRYEQYFGPGTRLTVT.

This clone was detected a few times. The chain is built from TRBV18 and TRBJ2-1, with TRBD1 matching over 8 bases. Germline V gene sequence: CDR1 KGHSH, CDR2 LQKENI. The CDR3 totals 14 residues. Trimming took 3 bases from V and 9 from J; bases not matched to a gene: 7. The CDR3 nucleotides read TGTGCCAGCTCACCGTGGACAGGGTTAAGTGAGCAGTTCTTC. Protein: CASSPWTGLSEQFF.

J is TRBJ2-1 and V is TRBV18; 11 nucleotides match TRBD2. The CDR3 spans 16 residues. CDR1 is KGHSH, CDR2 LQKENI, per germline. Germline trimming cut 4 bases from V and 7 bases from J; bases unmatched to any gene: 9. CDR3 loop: CASSLPGLAASNEQFF. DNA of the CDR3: TGTGCCAGCTCACTCCCGGGACTAGCGGCCTCGAATGAGCAGTTCTTC. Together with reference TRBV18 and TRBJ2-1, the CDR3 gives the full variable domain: NAGVMQNPRHLVRRRGQEARLRCSPMKGHSHVYWYRQLPEEGLKFMVYLQKENIIDESGMPKERFSAEFPKEGPSILRIQQVVRGDSAAYFCASSLPGLAASNEQFFGPGTRLTVL.

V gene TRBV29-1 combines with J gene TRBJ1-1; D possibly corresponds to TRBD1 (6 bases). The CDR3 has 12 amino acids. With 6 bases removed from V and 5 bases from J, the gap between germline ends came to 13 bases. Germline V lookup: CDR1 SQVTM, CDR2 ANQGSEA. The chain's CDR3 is CSVGGGKTEAFF. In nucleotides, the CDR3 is TGCAGCGTAGGGGGGGGGAAAACTGAAGCTTTCTTT.

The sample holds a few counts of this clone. The CDR3 DNA follows: TGTGCCATTACCGACGGGCTAGCGGGAGGTGTGACAGATACGCAGTATTTT. The encoded protein is CAITDGLAGGVTDTQYF. The chain has TRBV10-3 and TRBJ2-3; the match to TRBD2 covers 11 bases. There are 17 residues in the CDR3. V shed 9 bases and J 3 bases; nucleotides not matched to a gene: 14. The germline V gene has CDR1 ENHRY and CDR2 SYGVKD.

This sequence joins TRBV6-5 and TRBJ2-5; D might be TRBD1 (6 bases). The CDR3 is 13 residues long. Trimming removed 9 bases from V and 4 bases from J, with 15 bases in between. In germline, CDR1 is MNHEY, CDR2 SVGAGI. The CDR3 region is CASCRGVAETQYF. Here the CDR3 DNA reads TGTGCCAGTTGCAGGGGAGTCGCAGAGACCCAGTACTTC.

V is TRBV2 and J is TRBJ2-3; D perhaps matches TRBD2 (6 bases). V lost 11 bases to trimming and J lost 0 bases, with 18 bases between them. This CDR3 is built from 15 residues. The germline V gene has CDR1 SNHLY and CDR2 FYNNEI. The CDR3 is CAGSSGLPSTDTQYF. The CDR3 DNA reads TGTGCCGGCTCGTCGGGACTCCCGAGCACAGATACGCAGTATTTT.

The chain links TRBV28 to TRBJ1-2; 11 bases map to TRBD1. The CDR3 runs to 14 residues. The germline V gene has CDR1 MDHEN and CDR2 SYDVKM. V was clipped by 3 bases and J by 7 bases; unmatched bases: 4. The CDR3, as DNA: TGTGCCAGCAGTTTTCGGACAGGGGGCGGTGGCTACACCTTC. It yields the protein CASSFRTGGGGYTF.

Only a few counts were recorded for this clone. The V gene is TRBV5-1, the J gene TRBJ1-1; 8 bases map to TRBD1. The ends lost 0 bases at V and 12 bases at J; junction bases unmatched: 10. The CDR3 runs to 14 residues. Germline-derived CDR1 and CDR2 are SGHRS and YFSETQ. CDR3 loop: CASSLEDRAPGTFF. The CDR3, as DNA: TGCGCCAGCAGCTTGGAGGACAGGGCCCCGGGGACTTTCTTT.

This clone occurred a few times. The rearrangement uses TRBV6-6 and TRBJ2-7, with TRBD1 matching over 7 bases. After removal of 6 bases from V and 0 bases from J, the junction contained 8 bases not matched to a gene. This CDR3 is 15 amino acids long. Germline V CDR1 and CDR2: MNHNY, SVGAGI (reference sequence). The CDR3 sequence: CASSRGQDASYEQYF. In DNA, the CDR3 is TGTGCCAGCAGCCGCGGACAGGACGCCTCCTACGAGCAGTACTTC.

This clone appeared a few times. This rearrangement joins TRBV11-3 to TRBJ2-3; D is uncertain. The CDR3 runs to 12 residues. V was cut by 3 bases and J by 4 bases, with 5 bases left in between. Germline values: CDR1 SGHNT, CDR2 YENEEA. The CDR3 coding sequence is TGTGCCAGCAGCTTTTTCGCAGATACGCAGTATTTT. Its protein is CASSFFADTQYF.

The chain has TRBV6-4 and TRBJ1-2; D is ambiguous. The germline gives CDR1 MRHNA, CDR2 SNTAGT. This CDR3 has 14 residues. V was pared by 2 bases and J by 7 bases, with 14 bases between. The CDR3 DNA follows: TGTGCCAGCAGTGACCCCTCGCCGGGTAGTGGCTACACCTTC. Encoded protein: CASSDPSPGSGYTF.

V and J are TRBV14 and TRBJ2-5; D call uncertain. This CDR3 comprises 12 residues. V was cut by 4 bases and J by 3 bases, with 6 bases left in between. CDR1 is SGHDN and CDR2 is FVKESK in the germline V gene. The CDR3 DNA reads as TGTGCCAGCAGCCTCATTGAAGAGACCCAGTACTTC. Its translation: CASSLIEETQYF.

The CDR3 coding sequence is TGTGCCAGCTCACAGGGGGCGGACGAGCAGTACTTC. Translating it yields CASSQGADEQYF. The chain couples TRBV18 to TRBJ2-7; TRBD1 aligns across 7 bases. V lost 4 bases, J lost 5 bases, and 2 bases stayed unmatched. Germline V CDR1 and CDR2: KGHSH, LQKENI. This CDR3 region has 12 residues.

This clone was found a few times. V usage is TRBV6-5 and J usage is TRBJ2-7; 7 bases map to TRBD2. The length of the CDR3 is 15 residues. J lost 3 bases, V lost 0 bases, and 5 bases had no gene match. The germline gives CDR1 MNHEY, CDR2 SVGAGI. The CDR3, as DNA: TGTGCCAGCAGTTACTCTCTAGCGGAAGGCTACGAGCAGTACTTC. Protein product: CASSYSLAEGYEQYF.